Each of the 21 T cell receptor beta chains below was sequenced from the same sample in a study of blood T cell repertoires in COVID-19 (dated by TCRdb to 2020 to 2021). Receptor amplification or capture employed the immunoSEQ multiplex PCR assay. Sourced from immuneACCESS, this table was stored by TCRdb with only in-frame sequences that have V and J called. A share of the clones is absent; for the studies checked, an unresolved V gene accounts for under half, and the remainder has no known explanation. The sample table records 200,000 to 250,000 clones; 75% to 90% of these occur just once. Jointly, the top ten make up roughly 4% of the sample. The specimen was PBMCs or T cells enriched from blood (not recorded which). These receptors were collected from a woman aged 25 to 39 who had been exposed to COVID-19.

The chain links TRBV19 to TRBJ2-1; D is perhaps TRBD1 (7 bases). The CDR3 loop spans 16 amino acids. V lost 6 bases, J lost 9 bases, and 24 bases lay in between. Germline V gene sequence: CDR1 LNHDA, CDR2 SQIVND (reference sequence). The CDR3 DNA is TGTGCCAGTAGGGCTCCGTGGCAGGGGGGTCGAAGTGAGCAGTTCTTC. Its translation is CASRAPWQGGRSEQFF.

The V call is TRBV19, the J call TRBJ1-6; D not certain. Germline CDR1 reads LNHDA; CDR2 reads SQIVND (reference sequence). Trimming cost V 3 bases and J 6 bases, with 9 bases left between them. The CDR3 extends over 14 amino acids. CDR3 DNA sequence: TGTGCCAGTAGTATCCAGGCCGGTAATTCACCCCTCCACTTT. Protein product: CASSIQAGNSPLHF.

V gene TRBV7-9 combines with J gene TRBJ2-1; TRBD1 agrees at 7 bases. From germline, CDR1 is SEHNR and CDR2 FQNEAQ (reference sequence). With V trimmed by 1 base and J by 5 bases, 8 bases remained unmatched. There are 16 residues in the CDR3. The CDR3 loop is CASSLETGTVDNEQFF. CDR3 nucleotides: TGTGCCAGCAGCTTAGAGACCGGGACAGTGGACAATGAGCAGTTCTTC.

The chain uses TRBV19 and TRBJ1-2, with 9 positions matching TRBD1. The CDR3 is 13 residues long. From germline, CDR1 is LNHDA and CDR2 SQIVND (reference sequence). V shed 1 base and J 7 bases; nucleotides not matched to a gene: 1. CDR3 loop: CASSIGDRAGYTF. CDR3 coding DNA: TGTGCCAGTAGTATAGGGGACAGGGCTGGCTACACCTTC.

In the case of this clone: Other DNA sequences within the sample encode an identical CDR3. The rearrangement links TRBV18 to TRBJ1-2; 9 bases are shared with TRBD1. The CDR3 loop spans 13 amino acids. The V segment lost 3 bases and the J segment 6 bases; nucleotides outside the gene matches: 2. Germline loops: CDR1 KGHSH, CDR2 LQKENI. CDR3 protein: CASSPRQGDGYTF. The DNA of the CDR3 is TGTGCCAGCTCACCCAGACAGGGGGATGGCTACACCTTC.

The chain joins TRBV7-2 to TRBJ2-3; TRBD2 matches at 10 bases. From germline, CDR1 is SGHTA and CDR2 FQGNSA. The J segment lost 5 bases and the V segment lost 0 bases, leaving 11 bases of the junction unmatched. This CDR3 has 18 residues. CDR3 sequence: CASSLAVGLAGGKDTQYF. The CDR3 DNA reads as TGTGCCAGCAGCTTAGCGGTGGGATTAGCGGGGGGAAAAGATACGCAGTATTTT.

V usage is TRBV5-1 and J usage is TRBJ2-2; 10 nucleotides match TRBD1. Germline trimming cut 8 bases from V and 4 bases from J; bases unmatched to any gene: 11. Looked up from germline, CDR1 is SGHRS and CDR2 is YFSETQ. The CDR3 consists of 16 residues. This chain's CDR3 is CARDLTGGAGTGELFF. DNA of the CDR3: TGCGCCAGGGATTTGACAGGGGGCGCGGGCACCGGGGAGCTGTTTTTT.

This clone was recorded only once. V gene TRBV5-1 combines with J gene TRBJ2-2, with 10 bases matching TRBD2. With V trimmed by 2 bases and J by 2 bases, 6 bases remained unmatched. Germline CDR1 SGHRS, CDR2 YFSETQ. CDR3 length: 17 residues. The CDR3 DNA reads TGCGCCAGCAGCTTCGCTAGCGGGGGCGCAAACACCGGGGAGCTGTTTTTT. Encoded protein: CASSFASGGANTGELFF.

The CDR3 reads CASSTSRQGEWEGNTIYF. The CDR3 DNA follows: TGTGCCAGCAGCACCTCCCGACAGGGGGAATGGGAAGGAAACACCATATATTTT. The chain links TRBV5-6 to TRBJ1-3, with 9 bases identical to TRBD1. The CDR3 runs to 18 residues. Germline V gives CDR1 SGHDT, CDR2 YYEEEE. J lost 4 bases, V lost 4 bases, and 15 bases had no gene match.

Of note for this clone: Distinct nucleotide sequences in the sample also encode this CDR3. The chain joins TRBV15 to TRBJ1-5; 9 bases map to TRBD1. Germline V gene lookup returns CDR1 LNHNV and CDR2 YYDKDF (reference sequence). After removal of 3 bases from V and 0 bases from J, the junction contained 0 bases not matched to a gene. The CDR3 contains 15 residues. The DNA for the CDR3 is TGTGCCACCAGCAGGGACAGGGGTAGCAATCAGCCCCAGCATTTT. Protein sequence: CATSRDRGSNQPQHF. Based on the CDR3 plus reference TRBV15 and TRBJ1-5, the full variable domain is DAMVIQNPRYQVTQFGKPVTLSCSQTLNHNVMYWYQQKSSQAPKLLFHYYDKDFNNEADTPDNFQSRRPNTSFCFLDIRSPGLGDTAMYLCATSRDRGSNQPQHFGDGTRLSIL.

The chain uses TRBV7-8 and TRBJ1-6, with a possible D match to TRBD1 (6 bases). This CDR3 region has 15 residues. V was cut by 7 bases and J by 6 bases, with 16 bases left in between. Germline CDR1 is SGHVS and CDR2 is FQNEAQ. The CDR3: CASTKMGAINSPLHF. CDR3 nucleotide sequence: TGTGCCAGCACCAAAATGGGGGCGATTAATTCACCCCTCCACTTT.

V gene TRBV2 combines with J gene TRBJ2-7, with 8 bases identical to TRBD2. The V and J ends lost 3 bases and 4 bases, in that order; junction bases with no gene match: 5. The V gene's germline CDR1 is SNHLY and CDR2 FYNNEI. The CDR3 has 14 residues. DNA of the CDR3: TGTGCCAGCAGTGAGGAGCGGGGGATTTACGAGCAGTACTTC. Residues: CASSEERGIYEQYF.

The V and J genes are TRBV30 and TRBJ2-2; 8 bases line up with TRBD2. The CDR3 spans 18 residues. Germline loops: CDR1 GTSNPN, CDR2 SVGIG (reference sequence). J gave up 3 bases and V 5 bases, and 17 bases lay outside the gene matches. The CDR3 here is CAWGRLFSRGAHTGELFF. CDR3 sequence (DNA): TGTGCCTGGGGCCGGCTTTTCTCGCGGGGGGCCCACACCGGGGAGCTGTTTTTT. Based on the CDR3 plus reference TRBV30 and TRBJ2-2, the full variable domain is SQTIHQWPATLVQPVGSPLSLECTVEGTSNPNLYWYRQAAGRGLQLLFYSVGIGQISSEVPQNLSASRPQDRQFILSSKKLLLSDSGFYLCAWGRLFSRGAHTGELFFGEGSRLTVL.

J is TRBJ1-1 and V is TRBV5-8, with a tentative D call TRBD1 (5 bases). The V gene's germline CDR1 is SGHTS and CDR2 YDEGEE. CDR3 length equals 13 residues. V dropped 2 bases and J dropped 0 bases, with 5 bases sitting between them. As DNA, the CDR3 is TGTGCCAGCAGCTTCAGGGTGAACACTGAAGCTTTCTTT. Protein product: CASSFRVNTEAFF.

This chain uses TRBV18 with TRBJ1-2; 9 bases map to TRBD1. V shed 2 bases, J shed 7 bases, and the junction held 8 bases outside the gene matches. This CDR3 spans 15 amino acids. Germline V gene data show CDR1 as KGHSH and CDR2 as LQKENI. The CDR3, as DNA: TGTGCCAGCTCACCAATGGGAAACAGGGGGCTTGGCTACACCTTC. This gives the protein CASSPMGNRGLGYTF.

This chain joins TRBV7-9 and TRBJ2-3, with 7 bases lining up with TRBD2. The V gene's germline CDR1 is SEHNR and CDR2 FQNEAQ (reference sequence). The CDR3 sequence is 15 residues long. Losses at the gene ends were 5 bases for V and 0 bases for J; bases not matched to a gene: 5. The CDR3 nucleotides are TGTGCCAGCAGCCCCCACGGGGGGAGCACAGATACGCAGTATTTT. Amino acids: CASSPHGGSTDTQYF. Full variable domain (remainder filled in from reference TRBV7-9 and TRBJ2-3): DTGVSQNPRHKITKRGQNVTFRCDPISEHNRLYWYRQTLGQGPEFLTYFQNEAQLEKSRLLSDRFSAERPKGSFSTLEIQRTEQGDSAMYLCASSPHGGSTDTQYFGPGTRLTVL.

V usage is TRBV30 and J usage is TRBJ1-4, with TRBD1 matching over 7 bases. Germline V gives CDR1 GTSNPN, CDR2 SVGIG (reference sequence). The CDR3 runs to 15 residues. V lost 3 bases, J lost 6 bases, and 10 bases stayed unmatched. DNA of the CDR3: TGTGCCTGGAGCTATAAAAGGACAGGTGATGAAAAACTGTTTTTT. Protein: CAWSYKRTGDEKLFF. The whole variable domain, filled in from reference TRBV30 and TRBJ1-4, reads SQTIHQWPATLVQPVGSPLSLECTVEGTSNPNLYWYRQAAGRGLQLLFYSVGIGQISSEVPQNLSASRPQDRQFILSSKKLLLSDSGFYLCAWSYKRTGDEKLFFGSGTQLSVL.

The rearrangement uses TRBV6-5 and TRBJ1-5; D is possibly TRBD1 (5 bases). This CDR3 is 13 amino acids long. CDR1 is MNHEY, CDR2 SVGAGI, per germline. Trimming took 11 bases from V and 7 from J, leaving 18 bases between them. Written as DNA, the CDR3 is TGTGCCTCACAGGCGGGGCTGGGGCAGCCCCAGCATTTT. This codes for CASQAGLGQPQHF.

CDR3 protein: CASSDFGATNEKLFF. The CDR3 DNA reads TGTGCCAGCAGTGACTTTGGGGCCACTAATGAAAAACTGTTTTTT. The chain recombines TRBV2 with TRBJ1-4; TRBD1 is a possible D gene (5 bases). The germline V and J ends were trimmed by 3 bases and 2 bases, with 10 bases remaining between them. This CDR3 has 15 residues. Germline loops: CDR1 SNHLY, CDR2 FYNNEI. Variable domain in full (rest from reference TRBV2 and TRBJ1-4): EPEVTQTPSHQVTQMGQEVILRCVPISNHLYFYWYRQILGQKVEFLVSFYNNEISEKSEIFDDQFSVERPDGSNFTLKIRSTKLEDSAMYFCASSDFGATNEKLFFGSGTQLSVL.

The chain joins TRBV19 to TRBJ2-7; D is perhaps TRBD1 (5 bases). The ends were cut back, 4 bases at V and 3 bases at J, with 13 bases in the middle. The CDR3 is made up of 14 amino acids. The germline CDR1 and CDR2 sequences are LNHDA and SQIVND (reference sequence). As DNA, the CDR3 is TGTGCCAGTAGTACCCCCCGACAGAGCTACGAGCAGTACTTC. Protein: CASSTPRQSYEQYF.

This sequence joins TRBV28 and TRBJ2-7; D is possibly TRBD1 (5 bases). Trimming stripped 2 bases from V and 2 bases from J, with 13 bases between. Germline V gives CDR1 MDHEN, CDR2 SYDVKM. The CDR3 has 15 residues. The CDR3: CASSLPWGLAYEQYF. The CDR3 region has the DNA TGTGCCAGCAGTTTACCTTGGGGCCTAGCCTACGAGCAGTACTTC.